The 17 T cell receptor beta chains reported below all come from one sample, sequenced in a study of T cell changes during pregnancy in multiple sclerosis. Clones were sequenced by immunoSEQ multiplex PCR, and TCRdb holds only the in-frame ones, with some missing. The sample holds around 100,000 clones; approximately 89% are singletons and the top ten take 3.5%. The sample in question was peripheral blood, obtained after pregnancy. These receptors all come from a female donor with multiple sclerosis, enrolled in a pregnancy study.

The V call is TRBV27, the J call TRBJ2-7, with TRBD1 matching 7 bases. The CDR3 has 15 amino acids. Per germline, CDR1 MNHEY and CDR2 SMNVEV (reference sequence). The J segment lost 0 bases and the V segment lost 5 bases, leaving 7 bases of the junction unmatched. The CDR3 here is CASSKTRGLSYEQYF. DNA of the CDR3: TGTGCCAGCAGTAAGACAAGGGGGCTCTCCTACGAGCAGTACTTC.

This clone was counted a single time. This chain uses TRBV7-6 with TRBJ2-1; 11 nucleotides agree with TRBD2. The CDR3 spans 19 residues. With 1 base clipped from V and 0 bases from J, the junction kept 8 bases outside the gene matches. Germline CDR1 is SGHVS and CDR2 is FNYEAQ. The CDR3 is CASSLGLGSGGVSYNEQFF. The CDR3, as DNA: TGTGCCAGCAGCTTAGGGCTTGGTAGCGGGGGGGTCTCCTACAATGAGCAGTTCTTC.

This clone was seen once. The CDR3 nucleotides are TGTGCCAGCAGCCCCGGGGGGGAAGACTATGGCTACACCTTC. Translation gives CASSPGGEDYGYTF. J is TRBJ1-2 and V is TRBV7-8, with D perhaps TRBD1 (5 bases). Germline V lookup: CDR1 SGHVS, CDR2 FQNEAQ. The CDR3 has 14 amino acids. Trimming removed 5 bases at V and 3 bases at J, with 13 bases between. Supplemented by reference TRBV7-8 and TRBJ1-2, the full variable domain reads GAGVSQSPRYKVAKRGQDVALRCDPISGHVSLFWYQQALGQGPEFLTYFQNEAQLDKSGLPSDRFFAERPEGSVSTLKIQRTQQEDSAVYLCASSPGGEDYGYTFGSGTRLTVV.

This clone has a single count. V and J are TRBV29-1 and TRBJ2-3, with D possibly TRBD2 on 6 matching bases. Germline V lookup: CDR1 SQVTM, CDR2 ANQGSEA. The CDR3 is 12 residues long. Trimming pared 7 bases from V and 0 bases from J, leaving 8 bases between. CDR3: CSGGTSTDTQYF. The DNA of the CDR3 is TGCAGCGGTGGGACTAGCACAGATACGCAGTATTTT.

This clone was seen a single time. CDR3 loop: CASSQGDRDEKLFF. CDR3 nucleotides: TGCGCCAGCAGCCAGGGAGACAGGGATGAAAAACTGTTTTTT. The chain recombines TRBV4-1 with TRBJ1-4; 7 bases are shared with TRBD1. The J segment lost 6 bases and the V segment lost 3 bases, leaving 4 bases of the junction unmatched. Germline loops: CDR1 MGHRA, CDR2 YSYEKL. This CDR3 comprises 14 residues.

The V call is TRBV10-3, the J call TRBJ1-5; 7 bases line up with TRBD1. The CDR3 is 14 amino acids. Trimming at V came to 10 bases and at J to 0 bases, leaving 6 bases not matched to a gene. In germline, CDR1 is ENHRY, CDR2 SYGVKD. In DNA, the CDR3 is TGTGCCACAGATACAGGGGATAGCAATCAGCCCCAGCATTTT. Translating gives CATDTGDSNQPQHF.

The chain recombines TRBV7-2 with TRBJ1-5, with TRBD1 as a possible D gene (5 bases). The CDR3 covers 13 residues. CDR1 is SGHTA, CDR2 FQGNSA, per germline. Between the trimmed V and J ends, which lost 5 bases and 4 bases, there was a span of 9 bases. This chain's CDR3 is CASSPGDNQPQHF. For the CDR3, the DNA is TGTGCCAGCAGCCCGGGGGATAATCAGCCCCAGCATTTT.

The chain has TRBV18 and TRBJ2-7; the D gene is possibly TRBD1 (6 bases). This CDR3 contains 14 residues. Trimming cost V 6 bases and J 3 bases, with 15 bases left between them. The germline V gene has CDR1 KGHSH and CDR2 LQKENI. The CDR3: CASSRGQSNYEQYF. The CDR3 nucleotides read TGTGCCAGCTCTAGGGGACAATCAAACTACGAGCAGTACTTC.

The chain couples TRBV6-1 to TRBJ2-3, with TRBD2 matching 11 bases. V shed 8 bases, J shed 6 bases, and the junction held 10 bases outside the gene matches. Germline CDR1 and CDR2: MNHNS and SASEGT. The CDR3 has 15 residues. Here the CDR3 DNA reads TGTGCCAGCTGCAGAACTAGCGGGGGTTGGGATACGCAGTATTTT. Translated: CASCRTSGGWDTQYF.

This rearrangement joins TRBV5-1 to TRBJ2-5, with TRBD2 identical over 14 bases. Germline V gene sequence: CDR1 SGHRS, CDR2 YFSETQ. Unmatched junction bases numbered 7, after V lost 4 bases and J lost 5 bases. CDR3 length: 16 residues. The CDR3 DNA reads as TGCGCCAGCAGCACCGGACTAGCGGGGGGAACGGAGACCCAGTACTTC. It translates to CASSTGLAGGTETQYF.

This clone has a handful of counts. This rearrangement joins TRBV25-1 to TRBJ1-2; a weak D match, TRBD1 (5 bases). CDR1 is MGHDK and CDR2 is SYGVNS in the germline V gene. V shed 2 bases and J shed 6 bases, with 10 bases lying between them. CDR3 length: 13 amino acids. DNA of the CDR3: TGTGCCAGCAGTGAACAGGGTGCGAATGGCTACACCTTC. It is translated as CASSEQGANGYTF.

This clone came up once. V is TRBV6-1 and J is TRBJ2-7, with 8 bases matching TRBD1. Per germline, CDR1 MNHNS and CDR2 SASEGT. V lost 4 bases and J lost 2; bases outside the gene matches: 7. CDR3 length equals 15 residues. The CDR3 nucleotides are TGTGCCAGCAGTGTGAACAGGGGGGATACCTACGAGCAGTACTTC. Its protein product is CASSVNRGDTYEQYF.

The chain recombines TRBV2 with TRBJ1-6, with 8 nucleotides matching TRBD1. Per the germline V gene, CDR1 is SNHLY and CDR2 is FYNNEI. The V segment lost 6 bases and the J segment 7 bases; nucleotides outside the gene matches: 11. The length of the CDR3 is 16 residues. CDR3 DNA sequence: TGTGCCAGCAGCGCCTGGGGGAGACAGGGGAATTCACCCCTCCACTTT. Protein sequence: CASSAWGRQGNSPLHF.

Written as DNA, the CDR3 is TGTGCCAGCGGGTTGGGGGAGGGCGATACGCAGTATTTT. It yields the protein CASGLGEGDTQYF. The rearrangement links TRBV9 to TRBJ2-3, with TRBD2 identical over 7 bases. The V gene end was trimmed by 7 bases and the J gene end by 6 bases; junction bases not matched to a gene: 8. Germline V gene lookup returns CDR1 SGDLS and CDR2 YYNGEE. The CDR3 is 13 residues long. Together with reference TRBV9 and TRBJ2-3, the CDR3 gives the full variable domain: DSGVTQTPKHLITATGQRVTLRCSPRSGDLSVYWYQQSLDQGLQFLIQYYNGEERAKGNILERFSAQQFPDLHSELNLSSLELGDSALYFCASGLGEGDTQYFGPGTRLTVL.

This clone was seen once. The chain combines TRBV27 with TRBJ2-7; the D gene is possibly TRBD1 (5 bases). The length of the CDR3 is 13 residues. V was cut by 3 bases and J by 5 bases, with 11 bases left in between. Germline V lookup: CDR1 MNHEY, CDR2 SMNVEV (reference sequence). The CDR3: CASSFWGGNEQYF. CDR3 nucleotides: TGTGCCAGCAGTTTCTGGGGCGGAAACGAGCAGTACTTC.

The chain couples TRBV7-9 to TRBJ2-7; TRBD1 agrees at 7 bases. Germline CDR1 reads SEHNR; CDR2 reads FQNEAQ (reference sequence). The J segment lost 6 bases and the V segment lost 4 bases, leaving 6 bases of the junction unmatched. There are 13 residues in the CDR3. CDR3 in amino acids: CASSYGQAAEQYF. The CDR3 bases are TGTGCCAGCAGCTACGGACAGGCGGCCGAGCAGTACTTC. The entire variable domain, with the rest obtained from reference TRBV7-9 and TRBJ2-7, is as follows: DTGVSQNPRHKITKRGQNVTFRCDPISEHNRLYWYRQTLGQGPEFLTYFQNEAQLEKSRLLSDRFSAERPKGSFSTLEIQRTEQGDSAMYLCASSYGQAAEQYFGPGTRLTVT.

This clone was seen once. In nucleotides, the CDR3 is TGTGCCAGCAGCACAAGCGGGGGGGCAGTCTACGAGCAGTACTTC. Its protein is CASSTSGGAVYEQYF. V usage is TRBV7-9 and J usage is TRBJ2-7; TRBD2 agrees at 10 bases. The germline V gene has CDR1 SEHNR and CDR2 FQNEAQ (reference sequence). The CDR3 has 15 amino acids. Trimming took 5 bases from V and 3 from J; bases not matched to a gene: 7.